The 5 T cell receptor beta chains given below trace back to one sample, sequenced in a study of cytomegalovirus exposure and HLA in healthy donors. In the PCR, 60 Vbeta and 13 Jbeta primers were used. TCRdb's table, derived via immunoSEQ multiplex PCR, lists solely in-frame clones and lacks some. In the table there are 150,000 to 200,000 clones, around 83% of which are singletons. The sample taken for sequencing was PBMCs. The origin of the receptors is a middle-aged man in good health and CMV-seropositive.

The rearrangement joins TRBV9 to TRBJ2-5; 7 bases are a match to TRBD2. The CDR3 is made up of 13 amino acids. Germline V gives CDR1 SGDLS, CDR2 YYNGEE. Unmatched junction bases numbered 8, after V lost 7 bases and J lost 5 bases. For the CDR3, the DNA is TGTGCCAGCGGGGCGGGAGAGGAGGAGACCCAGTACTTC. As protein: CASGAGEEETQYF.

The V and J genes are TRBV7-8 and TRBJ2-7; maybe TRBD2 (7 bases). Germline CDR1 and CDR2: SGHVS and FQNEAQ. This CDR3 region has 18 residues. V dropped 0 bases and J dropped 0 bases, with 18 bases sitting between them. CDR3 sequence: CASSLARRGPSSSYEQYF. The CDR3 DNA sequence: TGTGCCAGCAGCTTAGCGCGGCGGGGGCCCTCGAGCTCCTACGAGCAGTACTTC.

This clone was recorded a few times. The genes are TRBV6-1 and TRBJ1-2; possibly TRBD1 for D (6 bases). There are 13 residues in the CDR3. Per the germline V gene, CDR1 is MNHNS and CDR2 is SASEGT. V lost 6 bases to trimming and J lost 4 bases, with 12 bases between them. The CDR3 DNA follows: TGTGCCAGCAGCGCGACAGGTCTCTATGGCTACACCTTC. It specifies CASSATGLYGYTF.

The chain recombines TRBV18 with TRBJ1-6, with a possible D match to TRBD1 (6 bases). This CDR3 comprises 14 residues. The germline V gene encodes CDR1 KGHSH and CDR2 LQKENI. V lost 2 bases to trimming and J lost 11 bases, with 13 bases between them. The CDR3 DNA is TGTGCCAGCTCACCAGGGGCAGGGGAAGCACCCCTCCACTTT. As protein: CASSPGAGEAPLHF. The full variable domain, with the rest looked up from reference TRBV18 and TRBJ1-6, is NAGVMQNPRHLVRRRGQEARLRCSPMKGHSHVYWYRQLPEEGLKFMVYLQKENIIDESGMPKERFSAEFPKEGPSILRIQQVVRGDSAAYFCASSPGAGEAPLHFGNGTRLTVT.

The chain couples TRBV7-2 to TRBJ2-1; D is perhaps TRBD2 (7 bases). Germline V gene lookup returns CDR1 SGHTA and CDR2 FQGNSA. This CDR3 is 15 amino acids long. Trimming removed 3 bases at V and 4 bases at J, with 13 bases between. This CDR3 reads CASSFAGGLYNEQFF. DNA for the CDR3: TGTGCCAGCAGCTTTGCCGGGGGGCTTTACAATGAGCAGTTCTTC.